These 26 T cell receptor beta chains came from one sample sequenced in a study of Tregs in tolerant kidney transplant recipients. The protocol was immunoSEQ multiplex PCR, while the TCRdb copy is restricted to in-frame clones and leaves out a portion. In all, the sample yields more than 45,000 clones. The sample was CD4+ T cells from blood, taken before the transplant. These receptors originate from a human donor who received a combined kidney and bone marrow transplant.

Of note for this clone: The CDR3 end is not reached by the read, which stops 3 residues before it; the germline J gene fills it in. V usage is TRBV6-1 and J usage is TRBJ2-7; D gene ambiguous. This CDR3 spans 16 amino acids. CDR1 and CDR2 from the germline V gene are MNHNS and SASEGT. The germline V and J ends were trimmed by 3 bases and 2 bases, with 17 bases remaining between them. CDR3 DNA (partial): TGTGCCAGCAGTGATTGGTCGCGACTGAACCCCTACGAG. It codes for CASSDWSRLNPYE. The entire CDR3 protein reads CASSDWSRLNPYEQYF.

A remark on this clone: The observed sequence ends 3 residues before the CDR3 terminus, with the missing tail filled in from the germline J gene. The chain carries TRBV7-3 and TRBJ1-1; a weak D match, TRBD1 (5 bases). Germline loops: CDR1 SGHTA, CDR2 FQGTGA. Trimming left V 5 bases short and J 0 bases short, with 10 bases between. CDR3 length: 14 residues. The sequenced part of the CDR3 DNA is TGTGCCAGCAGCGTCGGGACTTTGAACACTGAA. Translation: CASSVGTLNTE. In full, the CDR3 is CASSVGTLNTEAFF.

A note on this clone: The read terminates 3 residues before the CDR3 end, so the remaining end is supplied by the germline J gene. The chain couples TRBV6-2 or TRBV6-3 to TRBJ2-5; TRBD2 matches at 14 bases. V was clipped by 2 bases and J by 3 bases; unmatched bases: 5. The length of the CDR3 is 17 residues. Germline V gene sequence: CDR1 MNHEY, CDR2 SVGEGT. The CDR3 here is CASSYRLAGGVEETQYF. The DNA read from the CDR3 is TGTGCCAGCAGTTACCGACTAGCGGGAGGGGTGGAAGAGACC.

Details on this clone: The read finishes 3 residues shy of the CDR3 end, and the germline J gene is used to complete it. The V call is TRBV7-3, the J call TRBJ2-7; 7 bases align to TRBD1. Unmatched junction bases numbered 8, after V lost 2 bases and J lost 1 base. Germline V CDR1 and CDR2: SGHTA, FQGTGA. The CDR3 extends over 16 amino acids. This CDR3 is CASSLGPGQSSYEQYF. The sequenced CDR3 bases are TGTGCCAGCAGCTTAGGTCCGGGACAGAGTTCCTACGAG.

Of note for this clone: The observed sequence ends 3 residues before the CDR3 terminus, with the missing tail filled in from the germline J gene. The V and J genes are TRBV6-2 or TRBV6-3 and TRBJ1-4, with D perhaps matching TRBD1 (6 bases). Germline V CDR1 and CDR2: MNHEY, SVGEGT. The CDR3 runs to 14 residues. The ends were cut back, 5 bases at V and 9 bases at J, with 16 bases in the middle. Partial CDR3 DNA: TGTGCCAGCAGTGATCACCGGGACACCAAAAAA. This translates into CASSDHRDTKK. The whole CDR3 protein reads CASSDHRDTKKLFF.

Notes on this clone: The read terminates 3 residues ahead of where the CDR3 ends, so the germline J gene completes it. The chain carries TRBV19 and TRBJ1-2, with a tentative D call TRBD1 (6 bases). Germline CDR1 reads LNHDA; CDR2 reads SQIVND (reference sequence). The CDR3 is 13 amino acids. Trimming removed 5 bases from V and 6 bases from J, with 13 bases in between. The CDR3 loop reads CASSSTGTDGYTF. Incomplete CDR3 DNA: TGTGCCAGTAGTTCAACAGGGACGGATGGC. Complete variable domain (other parts from reference TRBV19 and TRBJ1-2): DGGITQSPKYLFRKEGQNVTLSCEQNLNHDAMYWYRQDPGQGLRLIYYSQIVNDFQKGDIAEGYSVSREKKESFPLTVTSAQKNPTAFYLCASSSTGTDGYTFGSGTRLTVV.

The sequenced CDR3 bases are TGCGCCAGCAGCTTGGCCGGGACAGGGGGCGAG. This sequence encodes CASSLAGTGGE. The full-length CDR3 reads as CASSLAGTGGEQYF. The genes are TRBV5-1 and TRBJ2-7, with TRBD1 identical over 11 bases. The CDR3 is cut off 3 residues early in the read; its end comes from the germline J gene. The CDR3 has 14 residues. Germline V gene data show CDR1 as SGHRS and CDR2 as YFSETQ. V shed 0 bases and J 6 bases; nucleotides not matched to a gene: 2.

As concerns this clone: The sequence runs out 3 residues before the end of the CDR3; the remainder is reconstructed from the germline J gene. The rearrangement joins TRBV7-8 to TRBJ1-2, with 8 positions matching TRBD1. The CDR3 is 15 residues long. Trimming removed 5 bases from V and 5 bases from J; junction bases left unmatched: 10. Germline V gives CDR1 SGHVS, CDR2 FQNEAQ. The CDR3 DNA, read in part, is TGTGCCAGCAGCCTCAGGGCAGGGGGCTCTTATGGC. This encodes CASSLRAGGSYG. The whole CDR3 sequence reads CASSLRAGGSYGYTF.

Comment on this clone: The CDR3 end falls 3 residues outside the read, so it is completed with the germline J gene. The chain employs TRBV20-1 and TRBJ2-1, with 8 nucleotides matching TRBD2. J lost 5 bases, V lost 5 bases, and 5 bases had no gene match. The CDR3 totals 13 residues. Germline V gene data show CDR1 as DFQATT and CDR2 as SNEGSKA (reference sequence). The CDR3 bases that were read are TGCAGTGCTCATAGCGGGGATGACAATGAG. Encoded protein: CSAHSGDDNE. The full CDR3 is CSAHSGDDNEQFF.

In the case of this clone: From the germline J gene comes the end of the CDR3, since the read stops 3 residues before it. The chain couples TRBV18 to TRBJ2-3, with D possibly TRBD2 on 6 matching bases. Trimming took off 2 bases at V and 2 bases at J, with 11 bases between the two ends. CDR1 is KGHSH and CDR2 is LQKENI in the germline V gene. CDR3 size: 15 residues. CDR3 DNA (partial): TGTGCCAGCTCACCAACGGGACTCAACACAGATACG. This gives the protein CASSPTGLNTDT. From start to end, the CDR3 is CASSPTGLNTDTQYF. Full variable domain (rest looked up from reference TRBV18 and TRBJ2-3): NAGVMQNPRHLVRRRGQEARLRCSPMKGHSHVYWYRQLPEEGLKFMVYLQKENIIDESGMPKERFSAEFPKEGPSILRIQQVVRGDSAAYFCASSPTGLNTDTQYFGPGTRLTVL.

The chain's CDR3 is CSVERQGQTGELFF. CDR3 DNA, as far as it was read: TGCAGCGTTGAGAGACAGGGGCAAACCGGGGAG. The rearrangement links TRBV29-1 to TRBJ2-2, with TRBD1 identical over 8 bases. The read ends 3 residues shy of where the CDR3 ends; the end is completed using the germline J gene. The germline V gene has CDR1 SQVTM and CDR2 ANQGSEA. The CDR3 spans 14 residues. Unmatched junction bases numbered 5, after V lost 3 bases and J lost 5 bases.

A word on this clone: The read ends 3 residues before the CDR3 terminus; that terminus is restored from the germline J gene. V gene TRBV20-1 combines with J gene TRBJ1-1; 10 bases map to TRBD1. Germline CDR1 and CDR2: DFQATT and SNEGSKA (reference sequence). The CDR3 consists of 14 residues. CDR3 sequence reads: CSARDPGQGLGAFF. The CDR3 DNA, read in part, is TGCAGTGCTAGGGACCCGGGACAGGGGTTGGGA.

Comments on this clone: The observed sequence ends 3 residues before the CDR3 terminus, with the missing tail filled in from the germline J gene. This sequence joins TRBV7-8 and TRBJ1-6; D may be TRBD1 (5 bases). Germline CDR1 and CDR2: SGHVS and FQNEAQ. The CDR3 loop spans 15 amino acids. Trimming removed 4 bases from V and 7 bases from J, with 14 bases in between. The CDR3 bases that were read are TGTGCCAGCAGCTGGGACCCAGCGGGAAATTCACCC. Protein: CASSWDPAGNSP. The entire CDR3 protein is CASSWDPAGNSPLHF.

Note on this clone: The read ends 3 residues early relative to the CDR3; the germline J gene fills the gap. This sequence joins TRBV2 and TRBJ1-6; 7 bases are a match to TRBD1. Germline V lookup: CDR1 SNHLY, CDR2 FYNNEI. This CDR3 has 15 residues. J gave up 5 bases and V 6 bases, and 7 bases lay outside the gene matches. The CDR3 region is CASRTDRANNSPLHF. CDR3 bases read: TGTGCCAGCAGGACAGACAGGGCTAATAATTCACCC.

Concerning this clone itself: The read gets to within 3 residues of the CDR3 end, and the germline J gene fills in the rest. Other DNA sequences of this sample code for an identical CDR3. J is TRBJ2-2 and V is TRBV18; D is perhaps TRBD1 (6 bases). CDR1 and CDR2 (germline): KGHSH, LQKENI. V was cut by 3 bases and J by 2 bases, with 7 bases left in between. The CDR3 runs 14 residues. The CDR3 DNA, read in part, is TGTGCCAGCTCACCGGGACAAAACACCGGGGAG. Its translation: CASSPGQNTGE. From start to end, the CDR3 is CASSPGQNTGELFF.

With respect to this clone: The CDR3 end is not reached by the read, which stops 3 residues before it; the germline J gene fills it in. The gene calls are TRBV6-2 or TRBV6-3 and TRBJ2-7; 7 positions agree with TRBD2. Germline CDR1 and CDR2: MNHEY and SVGEGT. Trimming took 7 bases from V and 2 from J; bases not matched to a gene: 8. The CDR3 length is 14 residues. CDR3 bases read: TGTGCCAGCACCCCTAGCGGCCTCCCCTACGAG. It is translated as CASTPSGLPYE. The full CDR3 protein reads CASTPSGLPYEQYF.

The CDR3: CSARERAKPYNEQFF. The DNA read from the CDR3 is TGCAGTGCTAGAGAAAGGGCCAAGCCTTACAATGAG. V and J are TRBV20-1 and TRBJ2-1, with D unresolved. The CDR3 is cut off 3 residues early in the read; its end comes from the germline J gene. In germline, CDR1 is DFQATT, CDR2 SNEGSKA (reference sequence). The CDR3 totals 15 residues. Trimming took 0 bases from V and 4 from J, leaving 13 bases between them.

Concerning this clone itself: The read ends 3 residues shy of where the CDR3 ends; the end is completed using the germline J gene. The chain carries TRBV6-4 and TRBJ2-1, with D maybe TRBD1 (6 bases). Germline lookup yields CDR1 MRHNA and CDR2 SNTAGT. With 2 bases removed from V and 0 bases from J, the gap between germline ends came to 14 bases. CDR3 size: 17 residues. CDR3 bases read: TGTGCCAGCAGTGACCCAAACAGGGTGAGCTCCTACAATGAG. Residues: CASSDPNRVSSYNE. The complete CDR3 reads CASSDPNRVSSYNEQFF.

As concerns this clone: The read falls 3 residues short of the CDR3 end, and the missing part is taken from the germline J gene. The gene calls are TRBV11-2 and TRBJ2-5; D is possibly TRBD2 (5 bases). The CDR3 consists of 13 residues. CDR1 is SGHAT and CDR2 is FQNNGV in the germline V gene. Trimming pared 5 bases from V and 1 base from J, leaving 8 bases between. The CDR3 reads CASSPRVQETQYF. CDR3 bases read: TGTGCCAGCAGCCCGAGGGTCCAAGAGACC.

In the case of this clone: The read falls 3 residues short of the CDR3 end, and the missing part is taken from the germline J gene. The rearrangement joins TRBV5-1 to TRBJ2-2, with TRBD2 matching over 9 bases. J lost 0 bases, V lost 6 bases, and 6 bases had no gene match. The CDR3 sequence is 16 residues long. Germline CDR1 and CDR2: SGHRS and YFSETQ. This CDR3 reads CASIGLAGSNTGELFF. The DNA read from the CDR3 is TGCGCCAGCATCGGGCTAGCGGGATCGAACACCGGGGAG.

As regards this clone: The sequenced fragment ends 3 residues before the CDR3 boundary, so the rest is inferred from the germline J gene. V and J are TRBV2 and TRBJ2-3, with D possibly being TRBD1 (5 bases). Germline V gene sequence: CDR1 SNHLY, CDR2 FYNNEI. This CDR3 is built from 14 residues. V lost 11 bases to trimming and J lost 0 bases, with 15 bases between them. Here the CDR3 reads CARTREPSTDTQYF. The CDR3 bases that were read are TGTGCCCGGACACGAGAGCCTAGCACAGATACG.

Details on this clone: The read is 3 residues too short to cover the CDR3 end, so that end is filled in from the germline J gene. This rearrangement joins TRBV20-1 to TRBJ2-5; tentatively, D is TRBD1 (6 bases). The ends were cut back, 3 bases at V and 2 bases at J, with 10 bases in the middle. This CDR3 spans 13 amino acids. Germline V gives CDR1 DFQATT, CDR2 SNEGSKA (reference sequence). CDR3 region: CSASRGGQETQYF. The DNA read from the CDR3 is TGCAGTGCTAGTAGAGGGGGTCAAGAGACC.

Notes on this clone: The read stops 3 residues short of the end of the CDR3; the missing end is completed from the germline J gene. The chain is built from TRBV30 and TRBJ1-1; D call uncertain. Germline V gene lookup returns CDR1 GTSNPN and CDR2 SVGIG (reference sequence). This CDR3 region has 15 residues. V lost 0 bases and J lost 3, with 14 bases in between. The CDR3 bases that were read are TGTGCCTGGAGTGTAGCCGGAGGGTCGTACACTGAA. It is translated as CAWSVAGGSYTE. The CDR3 in full is CAWSVAGGSYTEAFF. Looking up the rest from reference TRBV30 and TRBJ1-1 gives the full variable domain: SQTIHQWPATLVQPVGSPLSLECTVEGTSNPNLYWYRQAAGRGLQLLFYSVGIGQISSEVPQNLSASRPQDRQFILSSKKLLLSDSGFYLCAWSVAGGSYTEAFFGQGTRLTVV.

As to this clone: The read gets to within 3 residues of the CDR3 end, and the germline J gene fills in the rest. The chain employs TRBV18 and TRBJ2-7; 8 nucleotides line up with TRBD1. J was trimmed by 6 bases and V by 3 bases; bases with no gene match: 7. In germline, CDR1 is KGHSH, CDR2 LQKENI. The CDR3 runs to 14 residues. The CDR3 bases that were read are TGTGCCAGCTCACCCGGACAGGGTAACTCCGAG. It encodes CASSPGQGNSE. The full CDR3 sequence reads CASSPGQGNSEQYF.

On this clone: The CDR3 extends 3 residues past the end of the read, so its final part is completed from the germline J gene. This chain links TRBV20-1 with TRBJ2-3; 9 bases are shared with TRBD2. Looked up from germline, CDR1 is DFQATT and CDR2 is SNEGSKA (reference sequence). The CDR3 runs 16 residues. The J segment lost 6 bases and the V segment lost 4 bases, leaving 14 bases of the junction unmatched. The DNA read from the CDR3 is TGCAGTGCTACACCGACGCATAGCGGGAGTCGGGATACG. The encoded protein is CSATPTHSGSRDT. The entire CDR3 sequence reads CSATPTHSGSRDTQYF.

About this clone: From the germline J gene comes the end of the CDR3, since the read stops 3 residues before it. The chain recombines TRBV30 with TRBJ2-3; 7 bases match TRBD1. CDR1 and CDR2 (germline): GTSNPN, SVGIG (reference sequence). The CDR3 runs to 16 residues. V was clipped by 2 bases and J by 8 bases; unmatched bases: 16. The part of the CDR3 DNA that was read is TGTGCCTGGAGTTCCTCGGGACAGCCGGAGTTCGGTACG. Residues: CAWSSSGQPEFGT. The complete CDR3 protein is CAWSSSGQPEFGTQYF.